The 14 T cell receptor beta chains below were found in one sample sequenced in a study of regulatory T cells in long-lasting Graves disease. According to the study, TCR beta libraries were built with iRepertoire HTBI primers and CDR3-region Arm-PCR. TCRdb itself ran the multiplex PCR reads through MiXCR, one entry per CDR3 protein. The repertoire includes 400,000 or so distinct CDR3 sequences, about 25% of them detected once, and about 26% sits in the top ten. Noted time point: persistent/refractory GD, antithyroid drugs over 5 years with positive TRAb. Following extraction of RNA from PBMCs, that RNA was used to make the TCR library. Sequenced material: peripheral blood mononuclear cells (PBMCs), taken when the disease was refractory, from a patient treated with antithyroid drugs. These TCRs come from a female donor with Graves disease.

This clonotype was detected only a few times. The chain has TRBV6-5 and TRBJ2-7; D not certain. Germline assignment: CDR1 MNHEY and CDR2 SVGAGI. V lost 2 bases and J lost 3, with 8 bases in between. CDR3 length: 13 residues. This CDR3 is CASSYTDRYEQYF. CDR3 sequence (DNA): TGTGCCAGCAGTTACACCGACCGCTACGAGCAGTACTTC.

This clonotype came up a few times. This may come from a read error, since a much larger clone is one base off. For the CDR3, the DNA is TGTGCCAGCAGCCAGACAGGGAGCACTGAAGCTTTCTTT. Its translation: CASSQTGSTEAFF. This chain joins TRBV7-2 and TRBJ1-1, with 7 bases identical to TRBD1. The CDR3 extends over 13 amino acids. Germline V gives CDR1 SGHTA, CDR2 FQGNSA. The junction had 4 bases not matched to a gene; V was cut back by 5 bases and J by 4 bases.

The chain couples TRBV19 to TRBJ1-5; weak D call: TRBD1 (5 bases). Germline V gene lookup returns CDR1 LNHDA and CDR2 SQIVND (reference sequence). The length of the CDR3 is 14 residues. The ends were cut back, 5 bases at V and 4 bases at J, with 12 bases in the middle. The CDR3 coding sequence is TGTGCCAGTAGTTCAGGACATTTAAATCAGCCCCAGCATTTT. It translates to CASSSGHLNQPQHF. Looking up the rest from reference TRBV19 and TRBJ1-5 gives the full variable domain: DGGITQSPKYLFRKEGQNVTLSCEQNLNHDAMYWYRQDPGQGLRLIYYSQIVNDFQKGDIAEGYSVSREKKESFPLTVTSAQKNPTAFYLCASSSGHLNQPQHFGDGTRLSIL.

As regards this clonotype: A much bigger clone sits one base away, suggesting this may be a read error. The chain links TRBV6-2 or TRBV6-3 to TRBJ1-2, with D perhaps TRBD1 (6 bases). V dropped 5 bases and J dropped 6 bases, with 28 bases sitting between them. CDR3 length: 18 amino acids. Germline V gene sequence: CDR1 MNHEY, CDR2 SVGEGT. The CDR3 region has the DNA TGTGCCAGCAGTGAAACCCCCGGACAGACAACCGACTATAATGGCTACACCTTC. Translating gives CASSETPGQTTDYNGYTF.

The rearrangement uses TRBV20-1 and TRBJ2-2; D might be TRBD1 (5 bases). The ends were cut back, 3 bases at V and 3 bases at J, with 14 bases in the middle. This CDR3 comprises 15 residues. Germline lookup yields CDR1 DFQATT and CDR2 SNEGSKA (reference sequence). CDR3 loop: CSASIQGSDTGELFF. For the CDR3, the DNA is TGCAGTGCTAGCATCCAGGGATCGGACACCGGGGAGCTGTTTTTT.

The chain links TRBV3-1 to TRBJ1-6; D remains ambiguous. The V gene lost 1 base and the J gene lost 0 bases, with 10 bases spanning the gap. Per germline, CDR1 LGHDT and CDR2 YNNKEL (reference sequence). The CDR3 runs to 17 residues. The CDR3: CASSQGSRRSYNSPLHF. The CDR3, as DNA: TGTGCCAGCAGCCAAGGCAGTAGACGCTCCTATAATTCACCCCTCCACTTT.

This clonotype was recorded a few times. This chain joins TRBV20-1 and TRBJ2-2; no clear D. The CDR3 is 10 residues long. CDR1 and CDR2 from the germline V gene are DFQATT and SNEGSKA (reference sequence). CDR3 residues: CTHSTGELFF. CDR3 bases: TGCACTCACAGCACCGGGGAGCTGTTTTTT.

This clonotype has ten or more counts. This rearrangement joins TRBV10-3 to TRBJ2-7, with 8 positions matching TRBD2. Looked up from germline, CDR1 is ENHRY and CDR2 is SYGVKD. This CDR3 region has 12 residues. This CDR3 reads CAVSGTTYEQYF. Here the CDR3 DNA reads TGTGCGGTTAGCGGGACGACGTACGAGCAGTACTTC.

In the case of this clonotype: Lacking the conserved final phenylalanine or tryptophan, this CDR3 likely reflects a read error. This rearrangement joins TRBV5-6 to TRBJ2-5, with unresolved D. The CDR3 length is 13 residues. Trimming left V 1 base short and J 3 bases short, with 7 bases between. Per the germline V gene, CDR1 is SGHDT and CDR2 is YYEEEE. The CDR3 DNA sequence: TGTGCCAGCAGCTTGATGGCTGAAGAGACCCAGTACCTC. The encoded protein is CASSLMAEETQYL.

This clonotype was seen ten or more times. The gene calls are TRBV7-2 and TRBJ1-1; a weak D match, TRBD1 (5 bases). The ends were cut back, 4 bases at V and 4 bases at J, with 19 bases in the middle. The CDR3 runs 16 residues. Germline CDR1 SGHTA, CDR2 FQGNSA. CDR3 bases: TGTGCCAGCAGCTCACAACCCCCAGGGATGGTCACTGAAGCTTTCTTT. Its translation is CASSSQPPGMVTEAFF. Variable domain in full (rest from reference TRBV7-2 and TRBJ1-1): GAGVSQSPSNKVTEKGKDVELRCDPISGHTALYWYRQSLGQGLEFLIYFQGNSAPDKSGLPSDRFSAERTGGSVSTLTIQRTQQEDSAVYLCASSSQPPGMVTEAFFGQGTRLTVV.

This clonotype was counted ten times or more. The chain joins TRBV30 to TRBJ2-7; D is possibly TRBD1 or TRBD2 (5 bases each). This CDR3 has 14 amino acids. The V and J ends lost 3 bases and 5 bases respectively, with 17 bases between them. Looked up from germline, CDR1 is GTSNPN and CDR2 is SVGIG (reference sequence). This CDR3 is CAWRLRDVTDEQYF. Written as DNA, the CDR3 is TGTGCCTGGAGGCTACGGGACGTGACTGACGAGCAGTACTTC.

This clonotype was seen repeatedly, ten times or more. The chain recombines TRBV13 with TRBJ1-2, with D possibly being TRBD1 (6 bases). V was cut by 5 bases and J by 7 bases, with 17 bases left in between. The CDR3 runs 14 residues. In germline, CDR1 is PRHDT, CDR2 FYEKMQ (reference sequence). This CDR3 reads CASSQYRERVGYTF. The CDR3 region has the DNA TGTGCCAGCAGCCAGTACAGGGAGCGGGTTGGCTACACCTTC.

Of note for this clonotype: This may stem from a read error, because a much larger clone lies one nucleotide away. The chain joins TRBV2 to TRBJ1-1; D uncertain. CDR1 and CDR2 from the germline V gene are SNHLY and FYNNEI. This CDR3 comprises 13 residues. CDR3 loop: CANSSPVNTEAFF. DNA of the CDR3: TGTGCCAACAGTTCCCCCGTGAACACTGAAGCTTTCTTT.

The sample holds many counts of this clonotype. V and J are TRBV6-5 and TRBJ2-7; 10 bases match TRBD1. CDR1 is MNHEY, CDR2 SVGAGI, per germline. The CDR3 is 14 residues long. V was clipped by 4 bases and J by 5 bases; unmatched bases: 5. The CDR3 DNA is TGTGCCAGCAGTTCCCGGGACAGGGGCCACGAGCAGTACTTC. Amino acid sequence: CASSSRDRGHEQYF.